These T cell receptor beta chains were read from a single sample in a study of vaccination effects on CD4 cells after COVID-19. These TCRs' antigens remain unknown. Only in-frame clones appear in the TCRdb table, and some are missing; sequencing was by immunoSEQ multiplex PCR. Here the sample spans tens of thousands of clones, 65% to 85% being singletons. The sample consisted of CD4+ T cells from PBMCs cultured with HCoV-NL63 spike peptides, taken before COVID-19 vaccination. These receptors were obtained from a human donor who received a COVID-19 vaccine. The CDR3 runs from the conserved cysteine through the conserved F or W. D genes are given only for firm matches. Where a row states a size, it is once, few, many or the class of an expanded clone; other rows omit it.

abundance	d_gene	v_gene	j_gene	CDR3aa	CDR3nt
once	.	TRBV5-1	TRBJ2-7	CASSRIEQGGQYF	TGCGCCAGCAGCAGGATAGAACAGGGAGGGCAGTACTTC
.	TRBD1	TRBV5-1	TRBJ1-1	CASRGGPVAFF	TGCGCCAGCAGAGGGGGCCCGGTTGCTTTCTTT
medium-sized	TRBD1	TRBV10-3	TRBJ1-1	CAISESGTANTEAFF	TGTGCCATCAGTGAGTCGGGGACAGCAAACACTGAAGCTTTCTTT
.	TRBD2	TRBV4-1	TRBJ2-4	CASSRGTSGGPINIQYF	TGCGCCAGCAGCAGAGGGACTAGCGGGGGGCCCATAAACATTCAGTACTTC
few	.	TRBV6-5	TRBJ2-3	CASSAHSTDTQYF	TGTGCCAGCAGCGCGCATAGCACAGATACGCAGTATTTT
.	TRBD1	TRBV7-2	TRBJ2-2	CASSIQGASTGELFF	TGTGCCAGCAGCATACAGGGGGCAAGCACCGGGGAGCTGTTTTTT
.	.	TRBV6-5	TRBJ1-5	CASSQDRGSNQPQHF	TGTGCCAGCAGCCAGGACAGAGGAAGCAATCAGCCCCAGCATTTT
.	.	TRBV15	TRBJ1-1	CATSRDLNEAFF	TGTGCCACCAGCAGAGATCTTAATGAAGCTTTCTTT
.	.	TRBV5-1	TRBJ2-7	CASRRASDNSYEQYF	TGCGCCAGCCGGCGGGCTAGCGACAACTCCTACGAGCAGTACTTC
.	.	TRBV6-6	TRBJ1-3	CASSYKQSSVGNTIYF	TGTGCCAGCAGTTACAAACAGTCGAGTGTCGGAAACACCATATATTTT
.	.	TRBV7-7	TRBJ2-1	CASSYGSSTDNEQFF	TGTGCCAGCAGCTACGGGAGCAGTACGGACAATGAGCAGTTCTTC
.	.	TRBV3-1/TRBV3-2	TRBJ1-2	CASSQDLNSPRYTF	TGTGCCAGCAGCCAAGATCTCAATTCTCCCCGCTACACCTTC
few	.	TRBV12-5	TRBJ2-6	CASGDNSGANVLTF	TGTGCTAGTGGTGACAACTCTGGGGCCAACGTCCTGACTTTC
.	.	TRBV25-1	TRBJ1-3	CASSEPGGGNTIYF	TGTGCCAGCAGTGAGCCCGGTGGAGGAAACACCATATATTTT
few	TRBD1	TRBV5-1	TRBJ1-3	CASSFETGSQNTIYF	TGCGCCAGCAGCTTCGAGACAGGGTCCCAAAACACCATATATTTT
.	TRBD2	TRBV13	TRBJ2-3	CASRLDRTSGGVDTQYF	TGTGCCAGCAGACTCGACCGGACTAGCGGGGGCGTAGATACGCAGTATTTT
few	TRBD2	TRBV18	TRBJ2-3	CASSPYRTSPLPSGLTDTQYF	TGTGCCAGCTCACCATATCGCACATCACCTCTTCCTAGCGGACTCACAGATACGCAGTATTTT
.	.	TRBV28	TRBJ1-1	CASSFSLNTEAFF	TGTGCCAGCAGTTTTAGCCTGAACACTGAAGCTTTCTTT
.	.	TRBV5-1	TRBJ1-5	CASSLAGEARQPQHF	TGCGCCAGCAGCTTGGCCGGAGAGGCTAGGCAGCCCCAGCATTTT
.	.	TRBV27	TRBJ1-2	CASSLVGSPDYGYTF	TGTGCCAGCAGTTTAGTGGGCAGTCCTGACTATGGCTACACCTTC
.	.	TRBV5-1	TRBJ2-5	CASSDLGLANRETQYF	TGCGCCAGCAGCGACTTAGGTCTAGCGAACCGAGAGACCCAGTACTTC
few	.	TRBV5-1	TRBJ2-2	CASSLGPRTNTGELFF	TGCGCCAGCAGCTTGGGACCTAGGACGAACACCGGGGAGCTGTTTTTT
.	.	TRBV6-5	TRBJ1-1	CASSWGQNTEAFF	TGTGCCAGCAGCTGGGGACAGAACACTGAAGCTTTCTTT
.	TRBD2	TRBV9	TRBJ2-5	CASSVTSGGETQYF	TGTGCCAGCAGCGTAACTAGCGGGGGAGAGACCCAGTACTTC
.	TRBD1	TRBV18	TRBJ1-6	CASSPGTGDNSPLHF	TGTGCCAGCTCACCCGGGACAGGGGATAATTCACCCCTCCACTTT
.	TRBD1	TRBV18	TRBJ1-6	CASSPGQGAQSPLHF	TGTGCCAGCTCACCGGGACAGGGGGCACAATCACCCCTCCACTTT
.	.	TRBV5-4	TRBJ2-7	CASSPDSWSSYEQYF	TGTGCCAGCAGCCCTGATAGCTGGAGCTCCTACGAGCAGTACTTC
once	TRBD1	TRBV19	TRBJ1-1	CATSHRRGVVTEAFF	TGTGCCACCAGCCACCGCAGGGGGGTAGTAACTGAAGCTTTCTTT
once	.	TRBV10-3	TRBJ1-1	CAIKGINTEAFF	TGTGCCATCAAGGGCATTAACACTGAAGCTTTCTTT
.	.	TRBV2	TRBJ2-5	CASSEVGEETQYF	TGTGCCAGCAGTGAAGTTGGGGAAGAGACCCAGTACTTC
few	.	TRBV19	TRBJ1-2	CASSTTPEGYGYTF	TGTGCCAGTAGTACAACCCCTGAAGGCTATGGCTACACCTTC
.	TRBD1	TRBV19	TRBJ2-2	CASSIGTGNTGELFF	TGTGCCAGTAGTATAGGGACAGGGAATACCGGGGAGCTGTTTTTT